Sequencing of this T cell receptor (beta chain) was carried out in a study of cytomegalovirus exposure and HLA in healthy donors. About the research overall: Earlier, 100 million to 130 million unique TCR beta sequences were recovered from about 200 million T cells by an analysis. Overall study findings and caveats: Indistinguishable V segments, including TRBV6-2 and TRBV6-3, were excluded.

A few counts support this clone. Its target is unknown. Primers included in the PCR were 60 Vbeta and 13 Jbeta primers. Data came from immunoSEQ multiplex PCR; TCRdb stores just in-frame clones and leaves some out. The table has roughly 120,000 clones, approximately 15% seen once. Germline V gene lookup returns CDR1 SEHNR and CDR2 FQNEAQ (reference sequence). V was pared by 5 bases and J by 1 base, with 12 bases between. The CDR3 has 14 residues. There were likely unrecorded immune exposures, though donors were nominally healthy when sampled. The specimen was PBMCs. The sequence came from a woman between 18 and 30 years old in good health and CMV-seronegative. This sequence joins TRBV7-9 and TRBJ2-7; D might be TRBD2 (5 bases). The CDR3 DNA is TGTGCCAGCAGCCCTCCGGACTCTTCCTACGAGCAGTACTTC. Translated, it gives CASSPPDSSYEQYF.